This T cell receptor beta chain is drawn from a study of control samples from healthy donors and cancer patients. Assay: immunoSEQ multiplex PCR; the TCRdb copy retains only in-frame clones and omits some. This table has some 87,000 clones, around 91% appearing once. About this clone: Germline is not matched at one junction end, which may reflect a read error.

Sequences were obtained from blood. The source is a man between 25 and 39 years old in good health.

CDR3 DNA sequence: TGTGCCAGCAGTGACTCCGTTGACAACACCGGGGAGCTGTTTTTT. Amino acid sequence: CASSDSVDNTGELFF. The V call is TRBV6-2 or TRBV6-3, the J call TRBJ2-2; D ambiguous. Germline lookup yields CDR1 MNHEY and CDR2 SVGEGT. The CDR3 runs 15 residues.